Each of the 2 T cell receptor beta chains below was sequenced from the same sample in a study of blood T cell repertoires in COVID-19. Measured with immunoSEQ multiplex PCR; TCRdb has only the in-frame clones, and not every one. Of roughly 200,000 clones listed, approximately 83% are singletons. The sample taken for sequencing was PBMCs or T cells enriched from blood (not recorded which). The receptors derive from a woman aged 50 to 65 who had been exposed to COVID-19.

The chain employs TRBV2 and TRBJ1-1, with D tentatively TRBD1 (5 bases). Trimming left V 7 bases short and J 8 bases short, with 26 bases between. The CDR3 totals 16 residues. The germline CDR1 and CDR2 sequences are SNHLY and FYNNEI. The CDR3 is CASTFLSGLSGPEAFF. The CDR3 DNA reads TGTGCCAGCACGTTCCTCTCGGGACTCTCCGGCCCAGAAGCTTTCTTT.

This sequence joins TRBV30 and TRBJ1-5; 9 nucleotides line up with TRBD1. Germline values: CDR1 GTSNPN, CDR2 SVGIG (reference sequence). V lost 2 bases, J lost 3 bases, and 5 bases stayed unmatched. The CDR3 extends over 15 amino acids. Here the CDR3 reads CAWSPGTGHNQPQHF. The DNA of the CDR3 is TGTGCCTGGAGTCCAGGGACAGGGCACAATCAGCCCCAGCATTTT.